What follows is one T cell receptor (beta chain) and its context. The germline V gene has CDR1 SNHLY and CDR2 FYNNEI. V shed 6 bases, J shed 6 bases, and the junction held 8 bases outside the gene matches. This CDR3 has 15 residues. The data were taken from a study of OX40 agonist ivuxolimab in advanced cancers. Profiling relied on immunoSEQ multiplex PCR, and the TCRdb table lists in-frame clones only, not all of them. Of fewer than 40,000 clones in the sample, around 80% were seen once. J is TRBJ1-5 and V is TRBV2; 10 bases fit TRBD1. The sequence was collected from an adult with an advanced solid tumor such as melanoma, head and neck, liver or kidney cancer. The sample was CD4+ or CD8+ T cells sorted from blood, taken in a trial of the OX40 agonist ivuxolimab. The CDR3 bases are TGTGCCAGCAGGGGCTTGGGACAGGGGACTCAGCCCCAGCATTTT. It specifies CASRGLGQGTQPQHF. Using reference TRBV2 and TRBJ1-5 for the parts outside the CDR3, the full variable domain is EPEVTQTPSHQVTQMGQEVILRCVPISNHLYFYWYRQILGQKVEFLVSFYNNEISEKSEIFDDQFSVERPDGSNFTLKIRSTKLEDSAMYFCASRGLGQGTQPQHFGDGTRLSIL.